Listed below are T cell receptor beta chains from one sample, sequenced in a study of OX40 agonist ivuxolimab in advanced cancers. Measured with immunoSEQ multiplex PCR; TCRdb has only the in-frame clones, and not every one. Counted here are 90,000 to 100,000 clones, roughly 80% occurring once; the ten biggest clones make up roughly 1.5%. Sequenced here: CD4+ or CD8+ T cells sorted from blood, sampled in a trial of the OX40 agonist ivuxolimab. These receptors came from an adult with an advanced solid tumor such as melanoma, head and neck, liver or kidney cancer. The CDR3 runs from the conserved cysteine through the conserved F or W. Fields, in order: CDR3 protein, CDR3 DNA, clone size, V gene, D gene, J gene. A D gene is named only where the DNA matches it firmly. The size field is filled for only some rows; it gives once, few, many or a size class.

CDR3: CASSLSGGSRTDTQYF; DNA: TGCGCCAGCAGCTTGTCGGGGGGCAGTAGGACAGATACGCAGTATTTT; size: -; V: TRBV5-1; D: -; J: TRBJ2-3
CDR3: CATSRDRFYEQYF; DNA: TGTGCCACCAGCAGGGACAGGTTCTACGAGCAGTACTTC; size: few; V: TRBV15; D: TRBD1; J: TRBJ2-7
CDR3: CASTLQGGQPQHF; DNA: TGTGCCAGCACCCTTCAGGGTGGGCAGCCCCAGCATTTT; size: once; V: TRBV6-6; D: -; J: TRBJ1-5
CDR3: CASSEHGFLGEAFF; DNA: TGTGCCAGCAGTGAACATGGGTTTCTGGGTGAAGCTTTCTTT; size: -; V: TRBV2; D: -; J: TRBJ1-1
CDR3: CSVRSGTDTQYF; DNA: TGCAGCGTTCGGTCCGGCACAGATACGCAGTATTTT; size: few; V: TRBV29-1; D: -; J: TRBJ2-3
CDR3: CASSFGLNGELFF; DNA: TGTGCCAGCAGCTTCGGACTCAACGGGGAGCTGTTTTTT; size: -; V: TRBV11-3; D: -; J: TRBJ2-2
CDR3: CASSPQPDRPNYGYTF; DNA: TGTGCCAGCTCACCACAACCGGACAGGCCTAACTATGGCTACACCTTC; size: -; V: TRBV18; D: TRBD1; J: TRBJ1-2
CDR3: CASSLFVGRRFGNQPQHF; DNA: TGTGCCAGCAGCTTATTCGTAGGGCGAAGGTTCGGCAATCAGCCCCAGCATTTT; size: -; V: TRBV7-8; D: -; J: TRBJ1-5
CDR3: CSVEETCEQYF; DNA: TGCAGCGTTGAAGAAACGTGCGAGCAGTACTTC; size: -; V: TRBV29-1; D: -; J: TRBJ2-7
CDR3: CASSLTGYGNTIYF; DNA: TGTGCCAGCAGTTTAACAGGGTATGGAAACACCATATATTTT; size: -; V: TRBV6-6; D: -; J: TRBJ1-3
CDR3: CATSRDKGVGQPQHF; DNA: TGTGCCACCAGCAGAGATAAGGGAGTGGGTCAGCCCCAGCATTTT; size: -; V: TRBV15; D: -; J: TRBJ1-5
CDR3: CASSPGDEGTQYF; DNA: TGTGCCAGCTCACCCGGAGACGAAGGTACGCAGTATTTT; size: -; V: TRBV18; D: -; J: TRBJ2-3
CDR3: CASSSDRGYTGNTIYF; DNA: TGTGCCAGCAGTTCGGACAGGGGGTACACTGGAAACACCATATATTTT; size: -; V: TRBV28; D: TRBD1; J: TRBJ1-3
CDR3: CASRENRGYTGELFF; DNA: TGTGCCAGCAGGGAAAACAGGGGGTACACCGGGGAGCTGTTTTTT; size: once; V: TRBV6-1; D: TRBD1; J: TRBJ2-2
CDR3: CASSAYASGGTDTQYF; DNA: TGTGCCAGCTCAGCGTACGCTAGCGGGGGCACAGATACGCAGTATTTT; size: -; V: TRBV18; D: TRBD2; J: TRBJ2-3
CDR3: CASSLRSYSNQPQHF; DNA: TGTGCCAGCAGCTTACGGTCATATAGCAATCAGCCCCAGCATTTT; size: -; V: TRBV7-2; D: -; J: TRBJ1-5
CDR3: CASSQDKGLAANEQFF; DNA: TGCGCCAGCAGCCAAGATAAGGGACTAGCGGCGAATGAGCAGTTCTTC; size: few; V: TRBV4-3; D: TRBD2; J: TRBJ2-1
CDR3: CASSLRQGMSSEAFF; DNA: TGTGCCAGCAGCTTGCGACAGGGTATGAGTTCGGAAGCTTTCTTT; size: -; V: TRBV5-5; D: TRBD1; J: TRBJ1-1
CDR3: CASSQQRRDRPTNTGELFF; DNA: TGCGCCAGCAGCCAACAGAGACGGGACAGACCAACGAACACCGGGGAGCTGTTTTTT; size: -; V: TRBV5-1; D: TRBD1; J: TRBJ2-2
CDR3: CASSLRGQGYNEQFF; DNA: TGTGCCAGTAGTTTAAGGGGGCAGGGATACAATGAGCAGTTCTTC; size: -; V: TRBV19; D: TRBD1; J: TRBJ2-1
CDR3: CASSKAAGSYEQYF; DNA: TGTGCCAGCAGCAAAGCGGCAGGTTCATACGAGCAGTACTTC; size: few; V: TRBV21-1; D: -; J: TRBJ2-7
CDR3: CASALENTEAFF; DNA: TGTGCCAGCGCTTTGGAGAACACTGAAGCTTTCTTT; size: -; V: TRBV6-1; D: -; J: TRBJ1-1
CDR3: CASSLGTVYNSPLHF; DNA: TGCGCCAGCAGCTTGGGGACGGTCTATAATTCACCCCTCCACTTT; size: -; V: TRBV5-1; D: -; J: TRBJ1-6
CDR3: CASSPNTGELFF; DNA: TGTGCCAGCAGCCCGAACACCGGGGAGCTGTTTTTT; size: -; V: TRBV7-2; D: -; J: TRBJ2-2
CDR3: CASSEGQVSGGWVDTQYF; DNA: TGTGCCAGCAGCGAAGGCCAGGTATCAGGGGGATGGGTGGATACGCAGTATTTT; size: -; V: TRBV9; D: TRBD1; J: TRBJ2-3
CDR3: CASSVDGRAAGELFF; DNA: TGTGCCAGCAGCGTAGACGGGAGGGCCGCCGGGGAGCTGTTTTTT; size: -; V: TRBV9; D: TRBD2; J: TRBJ2-2